The 25 T cell receptor beta chains reported below all come from one sample, sequenced in a study of OX40 agonist ivuxolimab in advanced cancers. Here immunoSEQ multiplex PCR was the method, and the copy in TCRdb shows in-frame clones only, minus some. The sample yields more than 15,000 clones, more than 70% seen once. The sample consisted of CD4+ or CD8+ T cells sorted from blood, taken in a trial of the OX40 agonist ivuxolimab. The receptors come from an adult with an advanced solid tumor such as melanoma, head and neck, liver or kidney cancer.

This rearrangement joins TRBV4-2 to TRBJ1-5; D may be TRBD1 (5 bases). The CDR3 runs to 15 residues. The V and J ends lost 5 bases and 1 base respectively, with 12 bases between them. In germline, CDR1 is LGHNA, CDR2 YNFKEQ. The CDR3 loop reads CASSLEGWSNQPQHF. The DNA for the CDR3 is TGTGCCAGCAGCTTGGAGGGGTGGAGCAATCAGCCCCAGCATTTT.

This chain uses TRBV30 with TRBJ1-2; D gene uncertain. The CDR3 totals 13 residues. CDR1 and CDR2 from the germline V gene are GTSNPN and SVGIG (reference sequence). V was shortened by 5 bases and J by 4 bases, with 14 bases between the two germline ends. CDR3 amino acids: CAWEGGNRYGYTF. The DNA for the CDR3 is TGTGCCTGGGAGGGAGGGAACCGCTATGGCTACACCTTC. The variable domain in full, with the rest retrieved from reference TRBV30 and TRBJ1-2, is SQTIHQWPATLVQPVGSPLSLECTVEGTSNPNLYWYRQAAGRGLQLLFYSVGIGQISSEVPQNLSASRPQDRQFILSSKKLLLSDSGFYLCAWEGGNRYGYTFGSGTRLTVV.

The chain recombines TRBV21-1 with TRBJ1-1; TRBD1, the table's D call, was not compared with the DNA. TRBV21-1 counts as a pseudogene. The CDR3 is 14 amino acids. The CDR3 sequence: CASSKGTTLRGAFF. CDR3 nucleotides: TGTGCCAGCAGCAAAGGAACGACTTTAAGGGGAGCTTTCTTT.

The chain combines TRBV10-1 with TRBJ1-1, with D perhaps TRBD1 (5 bases). CDR3 length: 15 amino acids. The V end was cut by 5 bases, the J end by 3 bases, with 16 bases between. Germline CDR1 and CDR2: WNHNN and SYGVQD (reference sequence). The CDR3 protein is CASSSEPRVYTEAFF. The CDR3 DNA follows: TGCGCCAGCAGTTCAGAGCCCAGGGTTTACACTGAAGCTTTCTTT.

The chain carries TRBV5-8 and TRBJ1-5; the D gene is possibly TRBD1 (6 bases). The CDR3 length is 16 residues. Germline-derived CDR1 and CDR2 are SGHTS and YDEGEE. Trimming took 3 bases from V and 3 from J, leaving 16 bases between them. CDR3 coding DNA: TGTGCCAGCAGCTCTTACAGGGCCTCCTTCAATCAGCCCCAGCATTTT. Translated, it gives CASSSYRASFNQPQHF.

The chain employs TRBV23-1 and TRBJ2-1; 9 bases fit TRBD1. TRBV23-1 is designated an ORF whose function remains uncertain. The CDR3 totals 19 residues. Trimming took 0 bases from V and 3 from J; bases not matched to a gene: 12. CDR3 sequence: CASSQSTAARTGDYNEQFF. The CDR3 bases are TGCGCCAGCAGTCAATCGACTGCGGCTCGGACAGGGGACTACAATGAGCAGTTCTTC.

The count of this clone is one. The chain links TRBV10-3 to TRBJ1-4; 7 bases align to TRBD1. This CDR3 has 15 residues. V lost 0 bases and J lost 5; bases outside the gene matches: 3. The germline V gene has CDR1 ENHRY and CDR2 SYGVKD. In DNA, the CDR3 is TGTGCCATCAGTGAGTCGGGACAGCCGAATGAAAAACTGTTTTTT. Its translation is CAISESGQPNEKLFF.

The chain is built from TRBV5-1 and TRBJ2-7; 11 positions agree with TRBD1. Germline CDR1 is SGHRS and CDR2 is YFSETQ. J was trimmed by 6 bases and V by 2 bases; bases with no gene match: 4. The CDR3 extends over 14 amino acids. The CDR3 coding sequence is TGCGCCAGCAGCTTATTGGGACAGGGGGGCGAGCAGTACTTC. Protein product: CASSLLGQGGEQYF.

The chain recombines TRBV28 with TRBJ2-5; TRBD2 matches at 9 bases. The V gene's germline CDR1 is MDHEN and CDR2 SYDVKM. Trimming took 2 bases from V and 6 from J; bases not matched to a gene: 4. CDR3 size: 14 residues. The CDR3 loop is CASSLAGGIKTQYF. In DNA form, the CDR3 reads TGTGCCAGCAGTTTAGCGGGAGGGATAAAGACCCAGTACTTC.

The chain uses TRBV7-8 and TRBJ1-6; the match to TRBD1 covers 9 bases. The CDR3 is made up of 15 amino acids. J was trimmed by 8 bases and V by 5 bases; bases with no gene match: 7. From germline, CDR1 is SGHVS and CDR2 FQNEAQ. The CDR3 protein is CASSTLGDRDSPLHF. CDR3 nucleotide sequence: TGTGCCAGCAGCACCCTGGGGGACAGGGATTCACCCCTCCACTTT.

This chain joins TRBV15 and TRBJ1-6; D is perhaps TRBD1 (5 bases). Per germline, CDR1 LNHNV and CDR2 YYDKDF (reference sequence). The CDR3 loop spans 15 amino acids. V lost 6 bases and J lost 5, with 14 bases in between. CDR3 nucleotides: TGTGCCACCAGTCATCGGGACGGAGATAATTCACCCCTCCACTTT. Protein: CATSHRDGDNSPLHF.

The rearrangement joins TRBV5-6 to TRBJ2-3; TRBD1 might be the D (5 bases). This CDR3 contains 17 residues. Germline lookup yields CDR1 SGHDT and CDR2 YYEEEE. Trimming pared 2 bases from V and 0 bases from J, leaving 16 bases between. The CDR3 DNA reads as TGTGCCAGCAGCTTTCGTACACGACAGACTAGCACAGATACGCAGTATTTT. This sequence encodes CASSFRTRQTSTDTQYF.

V and J are TRBV30 and TRBJ1-5, with 7 bases identical to TRBD1. The CDR3 is 15 amino acids. V trimming: 2 bases; J trimming: 7 bases; junction bases outside the gene matches: 11. Germline V gene sequence: CDR1 GTSNPN, CDR2 SVGIG (reference sequence). CDR3 nucleotides: TGTGCCTGGAGTCCAACCGGGACAGTCGACCAGCCCCAGCATTTT. It translates to CAWSPTGTVDQPQHF.

The J gene is TRBJ1-2, the V gene TRBV4-2; no reliable D call. Germline V gives CDR1 LGHNA, CDR2 YNFKEQ. V lost 1 base and J lost 2, with 8 bases in between. This CDR3 has 14 residues. The CDR3 DNA is TGTGCCAGCAGCCAAGCTTACGGGAACTATGGCTACACCTTC. Translation: CASSQAYGNYGYTF.

A remark on this clone: Additional DNA sequences in this sample encode the identical CDR3. The rearrangement joins TRBV25-1 to TRBJ2-1, with D perhaps TRBD2 (5 bases). CDR1 and CDR2 (germline): MGHDK, SYGVNS. Trimming cost V 3 bases and J 0 bases, with 18 bases left between them. CDR3 length: 18 amino acids. The CDR3 sequence: CASSDVGAARSSYNEQFF. As DNA, the CDR3 is TGTGCCAGCAGTGATGTGGGAGCGGCAAGGAGCTCCTACAATGAGCAGTTCTTC.

The chain is built from TRBV6-6 and TRBJ2-5, with D perhaps TRBD2 (7 bases). The CDR3 spans 16 residues. The ends were cut back, 2 bases at V and 4 bases at J, with 17 bases in the middle. Germline V gene sequence: CDR1 MNHNY, CDR2 SVGAGI (reference sequence). CDR3 coding DNA: TGTGCCAGCAGTTACGGGCCAGCGGGACACAGAGAGACCCAGTACTTC. Translation: CASSYGPAGHRETQYF.

The chain combines TRBV6-1 with TRBJ2-7, with D unresolved. Trimming shortened V by 5 bases and J by 4 bases, and 6 bases separated the two germline ends. The CDR3 covers 11 residues. Germline V CDR1 and CDR2: MNHNS, SASEGT. The CDR3 bases are TGTGCCAGCAGTTGGTTGTACGAGCAGTACTTC. Its translation: CASSWLYEQYF.

The V gene is TRBV5-4, the J gene TRBJ2-5; tentative D call: TRBD2 (5 bases). The germline V and J ends were trimmed by 4 bases and 1 base, with 11 bases remaining between them. This CDR3 has 14 residues. Germline V gene sequence: CDR1 SGHNT, CDR2 YYREEE (reference sequence). The CDR3 is CASSALGFQETQYF. Written as DNA, the CDR3 is TGTGCCAGCAGCGCACTAGGATTCCAAGAGACCCAGTACTTC.

This clone turned up a few times. This chain uses TRBV27 with TRBJ1-1; no reliable D call. CDR1 and CDR2 (germline): MNHEY, SMNVEV (reference sequence). The CDR3 length is 14 residues. V was clipped by 8 bases and J by 8 bases, with 21 bases between them. CDR3 protein: CASSRRGKPVEAFF. CDR3 nucleotide sequence: TGTGCCAGCTCACGCCGGGGAAAACCAGTAGAAGCTTTCTTT.

The chain has TRBV19 and TRBJ1-2, with no clear D. Germline V CDR1 and CDR2: LNHDA, SQIVND (reference sequence). The V end lost 4 bases, the J end lost 1 base, and 19 bases lay between the germline ends. The CDR3 runs 17 residues. This chain's CDR3 is CASSTPRHSAYNYGYTF. The CDR3 nucleotides read TGTGCCAGTAGTACCCCAAGACACTCTGCTTATAACTATGGCTACACCTTC.

The chain links TRBV27 to TRBJ1-2; D remains ambiguous. Germline values: CDR1 MNHEY, CDR2 SMNVEV (reference sequence). Trimming shortened V by 3 bases and J by 7 bases, and 15 bases separated the two germline ends. The CDR3 runs to 14 residues. The CDR3 protein is CASSFSGSRSGYTF. The CDR3 nucleotides read TGTGCCAGCAGTTTCTCAGGCTCTCGGAGTGGCTACACCTTC.

This chain connects TRBV19 to TRBJ2-7; no clear D gene. The CDR3 loop spans 11 amino acids. The germline V gene encodes CDR1 LNHDA and CDR2 SQIVND (reference sequence). The ends were cut back, 3 bases at V and 3 bases at J, with 3 bases in the middle. The CDR3 here is CASSIGYEQYF. The CDR3, as DNA: TGTGCCAGTAGTATCGGCTACGAGCAGTACTTC.

The chain carries TRBV7-9 and TRBJ1-6, with 11 bases lining up with TRBD1. The CDR3 totals 16 residues. Per the germline V gene, CDR1 is SEHNR and CDR2 is FQNEAQ (reference sequence). Trimming cost V 5 bases and J 8 bases; bases outside gene matches: 8. The CDR3 sequence: CASSPWTGGPYSPLHF. CDR3 DNA sequence: TGTGCCAGCAGCCCCTGGACAGGGGGCCCGTATTCACCCCTCCACTTT.

The chain links TRBV5-6 to TRBJ2-2; D may be TRBD1 (6 bases). With 4 bases removed from V and 1 base from J, the gap between germline ends came to 8 bases. The CDR3 is made up of 14 amino acids. CDR1 is SGHDT, CDR2 YYEEEE, per germline. In DNA form, the CDR3 reads TGTGCCAGCAGCGGGGGCCAGAACACCGGGGAGCTGTTTTTT. Translated: CASSGGQNTGELFF.

The chain has TRBV7-8 and TRBJ2-5, with a tentative D call TRBD2 (7 bases). Germline V lookup: CDR1 SGHVS, CDR2 FQNEAQ. This CDR3 is 13 amino acids long. Trimming stripped 3 bases from V and 5 bases from J, with 10 bases between. CDR3 DNA: TGTGCCAGCAGCTTGGGGGGGCAGGAGACCCAGTACTTC. This translates into CASSLGGQETQYF.